What follows describes a single TCR beta chain. The antigen it binds to is not known. Base qualities were left out, and no much larger clone turns up one base away. Each donor gave one peripheral blood draw, averaging approximately 0.12 L, which was collected into heparinised tubes. Naive, central memory, regulatory and stem cell-like memory CD4+ T cells were sorted on a BD FACSAria II using a panel including CD45RO, CCR7, CD25, CD127, CD95 and CD27. Every sorted population had a purity above 95%. PBMCs were isolated immediately by Lymphoprep density gradient centrifugation and stained directly without culture. So that batch effects would be minimized, each experiment stained and sorted samples in pairs, pairing one healthy donor with one patient. The entire amount of isolated RNA was reverse transcribed using the High Capacity cDNA Reverse Transcription Kit, so the sequenced TCRB transcripts were expressed ones. Deep immunoSEQ sequencing was applied to naive, central memory and regulatory T cell samples, giving an average of approximately 4 million total reads per sample. After sorted cells were lysed in RLT buffer, RNA was extracted with DNase-treated RNeasy Micro or Mini kits, with the choice depending on cell number. Each cell subset was processed separately to prevent cross-contamination, with patient and healthy donor samples processed together. The immunoSEQ multiplex PCR was used to amplify TCRB sequences from cDNA, generating 87-bp fragments that spanned the CDR3 region. The amplicons were sequenced using the Illumina HiSeq platform. The authors processed their data as follows. PCR bias was computationally corrected using synthetic template baselines, reads within Hamming distance 2 were collapsed, and singletons that could not be merged were discarded. By aligning reads against IMGT, V, D and J genes, CDR3 length, and insertions or deletions at six rearrangement sites were assigned. Within each subset, clonotype counts were normalized to sorted cell number, after which true diversity and Gini coefficients were computed with the tcR R package. Repertoire sharing was quantified using the overlap coefficient calculated on TCRB nucleotide sequences. Out-of-frame TCRB sequences from naive cells were analyzed to stand in for the pre-selection repertoire. TCRdb took over this immuneACCESS table, retaining in-frame rearrangements with V and J assigned. Such tables are incomplete; in checked studies, under half of the missing clones stem from an unresolved V gene, and the remainder is unexplained. V and J calls and clone size are those listed in that table; D and trimming were worked out from the DNA. This sample comprises some 410,000 clones, over 10% of them detected only once. The top ten clones comprise around 0.05% of the sample.

The sample comes from a study of beta chain features in type 1 diabetes (dated by TCRdb to the late 2010s). In terms of the full investigation: No differences in mean age, gender distribution, total cell number or subset yield were found between patients and healthy donors. A total of some 100,000,000 sorted cells were examined across all samples, and a strong correlation was observed between cell number per subset and RNA yield. In the study, TCRB repertoires of sorted circulating CD4+ T cell subsets from recently diagnosed type 1 diabetes patients were compared with those of matched healthy donors. Whereas all 28 donors provided naive and central memory subsets, regulatory and stem cell-like memory subsets were isolated from just 8 patients and about 8 healthy donors.

General study outcomes and caveats: Because cDNA was sequenced instead of genomic DNA, activated cells with high expression could be over-represented, although the groups did not differ in activation or CD3 levels. A moderate but significant shortening of TCRB CDR3 length was observed in type 1 diabetes patients in all four CD4+ subsets. Only small numbers of individuals were included in the HLA sub-analyses, which left unresolved whether HLA type had any influence on TCRB rearrangement. PCR might favor shorter templates, but patient and control samples were amplified and corrected together, so any skew would affect both groups equally. Patients with type 1 diabetes made fewer insertions and deleted more nucleotides at VDJ recombination sites, implying thymic rearrangement abnormalities. The naive, central memory and regulatory TCRB repertoires appeared to resemble one another more closely among patients than among healthy donors.

The germline V end is reduced by 5 bases and the J end by 7 bases; junction bases left unmatched: 9. The CDR3 contains 14 residues, cysteine and phenylalanine counted. Only CDR3 DNA is held: 42 bases, read in frame from base 1. CDR1 and CDR2 are drawn from the germline V gene (reference sequence): MNHEY, SMNVEV. The sample comprised naive CD4+ T cells from blood. The cell subset or site label for this specimen denotes: true naive CD4+ T cells. The chain is encoded by TRBV27 joined to TRBJ1-2; 8 nucleotides in the junction match TRBD1. This TCR derives from a woman aged 18-29 years in good health. In nucleotide form, the sequence is TGTGCCAGCAGTCCCTCGACAGGGGCTGGTGGCTACACCTTC. The translation is CASSPSTGAGGYTF.